The 16 T cell receptor beta chains below come from one sample, sequenced in a study of shared clonotypes between healthy human individuals. Generated by immunoSEQ multiplex PCR, the TCRdb table keeps only in-frame clones and is missing some. The sample shows 2.3 million or so clones, approximately 95% of them seen only once. Sample: naive CD4+ T cells from PBMCs. The subset here: CD45RA+ positively selected. The source of these receptors is a man between 18 and 29 years old in good health. Some clones in this sample may be carry-over from other donors' samples.

V usage is TRBV13 and J usage is TRBJ1-3; D gene ambiguous. The CDR3 is 16 residues long. Trimming took 10 bases from V and 2 from J, leaving 21 bases between them. Per germline, CDR1 PRHDT and CDR2 FYEKMQ (reference sequence). This CDR3 reads CATTSLGFGPGNTIYF. The CDR3 bases are TGTGCCACCACTAGCTTGGGCTTCGGGCCTGGAAACACCATATATTTT. The full variable domain, rest sourced from reference TRBV13 and TRBJ1-3, is AAGVIQSPRHLIKEKRETATLKCYPIPRHDTVYWYQQGPGQDPQFLISFYEKMQSDKGSIPDRFSAQQFSDYHSELNMSSLELGDSALYFCATTSLGFGPGNTIYFGEGSWLTVV.

This chain joins TRBV7-8 and TRBJ2-1, with 13 positions matching TRBD2. CDR3 length equals 19 residues. V gave up 2 bases and J gave up 0 bases; unmatched junction bases: 7. Per germline, CDR1 SGHVS and CDR2 FQNEAQ. The CDR3 protein is CASSLLTSGRAISYNEQFF. The DNA of the CDR3 is TGTGCCAGCAGCTTACTTACTAGCGGGAGGGCCATCTCCTACAATGAGCAGTTCTTC.

The rearrangement uses TRBV7-3 and TRBJ2-1; D uncertain. CDR3 size: 15 residues. Germline V gene sequence: CDR1 SGHTA, CDR2 FQGTGA. Deletions cut 1 base from V and 4 bases from J, with 11 bases between. This chain's CDR3 is CASSLRPAQYNEQFF. For the CDR3, the DNA is TGTGCCAGCAGCTTAAGACCAGCTCAGTACAATGAGCAGTTCTTC.

The chain recombines TRBV11-2 with TRBJ2-2, with a tentative D call TRBD1 (6 bases). The CDR3 is 16 residues long. Germline V gene lookup returns CDR1 SGHAT and CDR2 FQNNGV. V was shortened by 1 base and J by 6 bases, with 15 bases between the two germline ends. The CDR3 DNA reads as TGTGCCAGCAGCTTAGCCCCGGCAGGGGTGGCCGGGGAGCTGTTTTTT. Translated: CASSLAPAGVAGELFF. Combining the CDR3 with reference TRBV11-2 and TRBJ2-2 gives the whole variable domain EAGVAQSPRYKIIEKRQSVAFWCNPISGHATLYWYQQILGQGPKLLIQFQNNGVVDDSQLPKDRFSAERLKGVDSTLKIQPAKLEDSAVYLCASSLAPAGVAGELFFGEGSRLTVL.

The CDR3 sequence is CASSQDASQGRTEAFF. The CDR3 region has the DNA TGTGCCAGCAGCCAAGATGCAAGTCAAGGGAGGACTGAAGCTTTCTTT. The chain carries TRBV4-2 and TRBJ1-1, with D unresolved. Trimming removed 0 bases at V and 5 bases at J, with 16 bases between. This CDR3 is built from 16 residues. Germline CDR1 LGHNA, CDR2 YNFKEQ.

The V and J genes are TRBV2 and TRBJ2-5, with D unclear. There are 12 residues in the CDR3. V lost 6 bases to trimming and J lost 5 bases, with 10 bases between them. Germline CDR1 is SNHLY and CDR2 is FYNNEI. In DNA, the CDR3 is TGTGCCAGCAGCACCAGAAGGGAGACCCAGTACTTC. Its protein product is CASSTRRETQYF.

This clone was recorded once. The gene calls are TRBV15 and TRBJ2-1; unclear D gene. V lost 5 bases, J lost 3 bases, and 5 bases lay in between. The CDR3 has 12 residues. Germline-derived CDR1 and CDR2 are LNHNV and YYDKDF (reference sequence). DNA for the CDR3: TGTGCCACCAGCCCAGGCTACAATGAGCAGTTCTTC. Translating gives CATSPGYNEQFF.

This sequence joins TRBV4-3 and TRBJ1-1; D is unclear. Between the trimmed V and J ends, which lost 4 bases and 7 bases, there was a span of 13 bases. The CDR3 contains 13 residues. Germline-derived CDR1 and CDR2 are LGHNA and YSLEER. Here the CDR3 DNA reads TGCGCCAGCAGCCCGGATTTTTACAGTGAAGCTTTCTTT. Residues: CASSPDFYSEAFF.

The rearrangement uses TRBV6-5 and TRBJ2-2, with D perhaps TRBD1 (6 bases). There are 15 residues in the CDR3. Germline-derived CDR1 and CDR2 are MNHEY and SVGAGI. V dropped 4 bases and J dropped 0 bases, with 9 bases sitting between them. CDR3 DNA sequence: TGTGCCAGCAGTTTCAGGACAGCGAACACCGGGGAGCTGTTTTTT. This codes for CASSFRTANTGELFF.

The chain combines TRBV19 with TRBJ2-1; D unclear. This CDR3 is built from 15 residues. V gave up 3 bases and J gave up 2 bases, with 11 bases separating them. Germline CDR1 reads LNHDA; CDR2 reads SQIVND (reference sequence). CDR3 nucleotides: TGTGCCAGTAGTATCCGGCTCCTTCCCTACAATGAGCAGTTCTTC. It is translated as CASSIRLLPYNEQFF.

The J gene is TRBJ2-7, the V gene TRBV6-1; D is uncertain. The V gene's germline CDR1 is MNHNS and CDR2 SASEGT. The germline V and J ends were trimmed by 8 bases and 3 bases, with 14 bases remaining between them. This CDR3 contains 13 residues. CDR3 DNA sequence: TGTGCCAGCCTAGTCGACGGATACTACGAGCAGTACTTC. It codes for CASLVDGYYEQYF.

The chain uses TRBV11-2 and TRBJ2-7, with TRBD1 matching over 7 bases. This CDR3 region has 13 residues. Germline CDR1 and CDR2: SGHAT and FQNNGV. After removal of 5 bases from V and 6 bases from J, the junction contained 7 bases not matched to a gene. Written as DNA, the CDR3 is TGTGCCAGCAGCCCAGACAGGGTTATCGAGCAGTACTTC. It is translated as CASSPDRVIEQYF.

The chain is built from TRBV30 and TRBJ2-7, with D possibly being TRBD1 (7 bases). Germline CDR1 and CDR2: GTSNPN and SVGIG (reference sequence). CDR3 size: 16 residues. The ends were cut back, 1 base at V and 3 bases at J, with 19 bases in the middle. CDR3 protein: CAWSGRGHRGIYEQYF. CDR3 nucleotides: TGTGCCTGGAGTGGACGGGGGCACAGGGGAATCTACGAGCAGTACTTC.

The genes are TRBV28 and TRBJ2-1; possible D gene TRBD1, 6 bases. Germline CDR1 and CDR2: MDHEN and SYDVKM. Trimming left V 8 bases short and J 0 bases short, with 8 bases between. The CDR3 totals 13 residues. The CDR3 protein is CASQGSSYNEQFF. Written as DNA, the CDR3 is TGTGCCAGCCAGGGGAGCTCCTACAATGAGCAGTTCTTC.

This CDR3 is CAVGDSLRPQHF. DNA for the CDR3: TGTGCCGTTGGGGATTCCCTAAGGCCCCAGCATTTT. The chain combines TRBV7-9 with TRBJ1-5; D unresolved. Germline V gene sequence: CDR1 SEHNR, CDR2 FQNEAQ (reference sequence). V shed 11 bases and J shed 9 bases, with 17 bases lying between them. The CDR3 runs to 12 residues.

This chain uses TRBV6-1 with TRBJ2-5; D uncertain. This CDR3 contains 13 residues. Trimming took 8 bases from V and 2 from J, leaving 12 bases between them. CDR1 is MNHNS, CDR2 SASEGT, per germline. The CDR3 region has the DNA TGTGCCAGCCAGATTAAGTGGCAAGAGACCCAGTACTTC. Protein sequence: CASQIKWQETQYF.